The clone carrying this T cell receptor beta chain has a count of ten or more. The antigen is undetermined. This entry comes from a study of T cells in Graves' hyperthyroidism and ophthalmopathy. Deletions cut 6 bases from V and 4 bases from J, with 13 bases between. CDR3 length: 15 residues. Germline V gives CDR1 LGHDT, CDR2 YNNKEL (reference sequence). Study conclusions and caveats: Separation of ophthalmopathy from stable hyperthyroidism was achieved by a 13 V-J model.

TCR beta CDR3 sequences were amplified from RNA transcripts. HTBI primers were employed in a first-round RT-PCR of the TCR CDR3. Each CDR3 protein gets one entry after TCRdb re-called the multiplex PCR reads with MiXCR. The data show 300,000 to 400,000 distinct CDR3 sequences, 11% to 15% seen once. The V gene is TRBV3-1, the J gene TRBJ1-6, with D maybe TRBD1 (6 bases). This TCR was sampled from a woman aged 55-70 years with Graves' hyperthyroidism. The sample comprised blood. CDR3 loop: CASRDSALYNSPLHF. In DNA, the CDR3 is TGTGCCAGCAGGGACAGTGCCCTGTATAATTCACCCCTCCACTTT.